The present T cell receptor beta chain was sequenced within a study of blood T cell repertoires in COVID-19. TCRdb keeps only in-frame clones here, not all; method: immunoSEQ multiplex PCR. The data show roughly 330,000 clones, 89% seen once. The material sequenced was peripheral blood. This clonotype originated in a man aged 18-30 years who had recovered from COVID-19.

The CDR3 coding sequence is TGTGCCAGCAGTTACTCGAAAGGTGCAGGGGGGTATGGCTACACCTTC. It is translated as CASSYSKGAGGYGYTF. The rearrangement uses TRBV6-5 and TRBJ1-2; 7 nucleotides agree with TRBD1. Germline CDR1 MNHEY, CDR2 SVGAGI. Unmatched junction bases numbered 9, after V lost 0 bases and J lost 5 bases. The CDR3 totals 16 residues.